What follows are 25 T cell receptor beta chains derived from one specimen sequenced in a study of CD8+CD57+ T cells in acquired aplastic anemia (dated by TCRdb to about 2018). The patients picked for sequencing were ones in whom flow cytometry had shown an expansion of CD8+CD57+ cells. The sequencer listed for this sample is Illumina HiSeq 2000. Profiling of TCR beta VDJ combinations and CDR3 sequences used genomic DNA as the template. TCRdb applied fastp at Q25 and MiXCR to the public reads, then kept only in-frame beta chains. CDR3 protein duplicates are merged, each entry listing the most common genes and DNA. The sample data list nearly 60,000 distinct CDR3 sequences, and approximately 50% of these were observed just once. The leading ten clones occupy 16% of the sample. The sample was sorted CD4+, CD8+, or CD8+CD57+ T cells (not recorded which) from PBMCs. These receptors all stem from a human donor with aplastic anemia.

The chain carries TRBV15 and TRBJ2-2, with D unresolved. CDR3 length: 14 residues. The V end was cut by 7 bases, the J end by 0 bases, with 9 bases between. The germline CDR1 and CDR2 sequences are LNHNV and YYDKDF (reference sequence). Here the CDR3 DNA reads TGTGCCACCAAGCCGGGCGCGAACACCGGGGAGCTGTTTTTT. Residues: CATKPGANTGELFF.

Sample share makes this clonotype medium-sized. DNA for the CDR3: TGCAGCGTTGAGAGGCTCCGGGACAGCTCCTACGAGCAGTACTTC. Encoded protein: CSVERLRDSSYEQYF. V gene TRBV29-1 combines with J gene TRBJ2-7, with 7 nucleotides matching TRBD1. Per germline, CDR1 SQVTM and CDR2 ANQGSEA. With V trimmed by 3 bases and J by 0 bases, 8 bases remained unmatched. The CDR3 totals 15 residues.

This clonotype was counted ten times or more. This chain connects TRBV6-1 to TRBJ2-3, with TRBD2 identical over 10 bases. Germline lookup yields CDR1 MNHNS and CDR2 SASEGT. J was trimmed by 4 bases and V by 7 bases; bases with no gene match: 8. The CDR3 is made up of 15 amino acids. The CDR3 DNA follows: TGTGCCAGCACCCGAGCGGGGGGGCCCGCAGATACGCAGTATTTT. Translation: CASTRAGGPADTQYF.

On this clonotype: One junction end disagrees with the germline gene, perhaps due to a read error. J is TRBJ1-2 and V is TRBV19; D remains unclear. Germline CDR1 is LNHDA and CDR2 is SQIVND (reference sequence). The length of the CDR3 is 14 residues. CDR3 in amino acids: CAGSISAATYGYTF. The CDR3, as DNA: TGTGCCGGTAGTATTTCGGCGGCTACCTATGGCTACACCTTC.

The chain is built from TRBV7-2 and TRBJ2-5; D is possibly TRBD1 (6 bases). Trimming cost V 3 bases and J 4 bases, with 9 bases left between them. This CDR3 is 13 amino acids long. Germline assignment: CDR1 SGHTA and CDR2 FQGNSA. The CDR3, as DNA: TGTGCCAGCAGCTTGGGGGCTGTAGAGACCCAGTACTTC. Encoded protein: CASSLGAVETQYF.

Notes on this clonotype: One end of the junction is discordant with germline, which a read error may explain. CDR3 nucleotides: TGTGCCAGAAGCGTAGGCGGGACAGGTGCCTCCTACGAGCAGTACTTT. This codes for CARSVGGTGASYEQYF. The gene calls are TRBV9 and TRBJ2-7; 8 positions match TRBD1. Looked up from germline, CDR1 is SGDLS and CDR2 is YYNGEE. The CDR3 is made up of 16 amino acids.

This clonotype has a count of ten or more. In DNA form, the CDR3 reads TGCGCCAGCAGCTTGGAAGGGAGCTCCTACGAGCAGTACTTC. Translation gives CASSLEGSSYEQYF. The V and J genes are TRBV5-1 and TRBJ2-7, with D possibly being TRBD2 (5 bases). V was pared by 0 bases and J by 0 bases, with 7 bases between. The V gene's germline CDR1 is SGHRS and CDR2 YFSETQ. The CDR3 runs to 14 residues. The complete variable domain, with remaining parts taken from reference TRBV5-1 and TRBJ2-7, reads KAGVTQTPRYLIKTRGQQVTLSCSPISGHRSVSWYQQTPGQGLQFLFEYFSETQRNKGNFPGRFSGRQFSNSRSEMNVSTLELGDSALYLCASSLEGSSYEQYFGPGTRLTVT.

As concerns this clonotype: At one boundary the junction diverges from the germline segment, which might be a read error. CDR3 amino acids: CASSPGVYGYPF. As DNA, the CDR3 is TGTGCCAGCAGTCCAGGGGTCTATGGCTACCCCTTC. The chain carries TRBV2 and TRBJ1-2; D perhaps matches TRBD1 (6 bases). CDR1 is SNHLY and CDR2 is FYNNEI in the germline V gene. This CDR3 is 12 amino acids long.

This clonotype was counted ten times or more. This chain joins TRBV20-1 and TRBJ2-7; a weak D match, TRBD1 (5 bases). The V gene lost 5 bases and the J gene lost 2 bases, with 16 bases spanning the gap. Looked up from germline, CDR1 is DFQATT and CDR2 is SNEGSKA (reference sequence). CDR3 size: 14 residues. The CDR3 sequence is CSADTGELTYEQYF. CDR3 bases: TGCAGTGCTGATACAGGCGAACTTACCTACGAGCAGTACTTC.

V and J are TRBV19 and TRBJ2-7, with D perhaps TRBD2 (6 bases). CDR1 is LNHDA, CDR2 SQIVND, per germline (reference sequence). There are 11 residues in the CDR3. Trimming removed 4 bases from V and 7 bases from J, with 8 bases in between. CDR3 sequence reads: CASSSAGEQYF. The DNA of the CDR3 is TGTGCCAGTAGTAGCGCGGGGGAGCAGTACTTC.

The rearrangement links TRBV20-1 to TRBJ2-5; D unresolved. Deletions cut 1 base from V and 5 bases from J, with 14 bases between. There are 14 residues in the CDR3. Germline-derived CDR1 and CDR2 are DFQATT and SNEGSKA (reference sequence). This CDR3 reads CSARVPAPPETQYF. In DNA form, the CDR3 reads TGCAGTGCTAGAGTCCCCGCCCCACCGGAGACCCAGTACTTC.

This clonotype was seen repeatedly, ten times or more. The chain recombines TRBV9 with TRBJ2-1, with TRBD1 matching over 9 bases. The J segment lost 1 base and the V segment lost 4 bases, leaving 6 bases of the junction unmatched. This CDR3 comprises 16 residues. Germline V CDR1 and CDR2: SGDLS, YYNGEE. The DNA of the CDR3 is TGTGCCAGCAGCCCGGGACAGGGAGGGTCCTACAATGAGCAGTTCTTC. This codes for CASSPGQGGSYNEQFF.

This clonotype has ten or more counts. Written as DNA, the CDR3 is TGTGCCAGCAGCATAGACAGATCGAACACTGAAGCTTTCTTT. Its translation is CASSIDRSNTEAFF. The chain joins TRBV7-3 to TRBJ1-1; D possibly corresponds to TRBD1 (5 bases). This CDR3 has 14 amino acids. Per germline, CDR1 SGHTA and CDR2 FQGTGA. With 5 bases removed from V and 1 base from J, the gap between germline ends came to 11 bases.

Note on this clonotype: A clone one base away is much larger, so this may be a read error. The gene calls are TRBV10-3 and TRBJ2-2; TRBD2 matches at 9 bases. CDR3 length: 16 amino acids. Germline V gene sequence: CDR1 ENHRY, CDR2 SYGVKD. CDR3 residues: CAISEAGGPVTEELFF. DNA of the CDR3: TGTGCCATCAGTGAGGCGGGGGGGCCAGTGACCGAGGAGCTGTTTTTT.

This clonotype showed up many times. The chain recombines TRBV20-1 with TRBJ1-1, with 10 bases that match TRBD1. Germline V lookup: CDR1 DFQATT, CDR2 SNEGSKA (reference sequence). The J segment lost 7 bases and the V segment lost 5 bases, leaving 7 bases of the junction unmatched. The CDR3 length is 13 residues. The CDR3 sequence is CSAGTGAQLEAFF. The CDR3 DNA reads TGCAGTGCTGGGACAGGGGCTCAGCTTGAAGCTTTCTTT.

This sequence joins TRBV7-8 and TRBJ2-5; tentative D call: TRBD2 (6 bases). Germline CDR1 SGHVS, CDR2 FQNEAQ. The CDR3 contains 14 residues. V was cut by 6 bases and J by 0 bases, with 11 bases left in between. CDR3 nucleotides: TGTGCCAGCAGGGGGGACTTGTACCAAGAGACCCAGTACTTC. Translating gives CASRGDLYQETQYF.

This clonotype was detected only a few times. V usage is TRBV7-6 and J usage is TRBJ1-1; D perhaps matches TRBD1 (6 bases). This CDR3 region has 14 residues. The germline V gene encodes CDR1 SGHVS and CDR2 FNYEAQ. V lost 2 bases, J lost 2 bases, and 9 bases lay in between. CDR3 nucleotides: TGTGCCAGCAGCTTAACAGGGATCAACACTGAAGCTTTCTTT. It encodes CASSLTGINTEAFF. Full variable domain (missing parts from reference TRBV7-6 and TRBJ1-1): GAGVSQSPRYKVTKRGQDVALRCDPISGHVSLYWYRQALGQGPEFLTYFNYEAQQDKSGLPNDRFSAERPEGSISTLTIQRTEQRDSAMYRCASSLTGINTEAFFGQGTRLTVV.

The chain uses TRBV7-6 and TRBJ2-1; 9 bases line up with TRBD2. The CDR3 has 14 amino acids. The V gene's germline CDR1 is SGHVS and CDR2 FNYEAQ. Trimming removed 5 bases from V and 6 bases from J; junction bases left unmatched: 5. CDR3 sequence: CASSRVAGANEQFF. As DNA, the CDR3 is TGTGCCAGCAGCAGAGTAGCGGGGGCCAATGAGCAGTTCTTC.

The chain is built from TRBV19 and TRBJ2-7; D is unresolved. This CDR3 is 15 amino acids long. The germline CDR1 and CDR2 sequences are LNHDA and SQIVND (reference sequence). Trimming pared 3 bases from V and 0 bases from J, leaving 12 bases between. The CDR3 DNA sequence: TGTGCCAGTAGTATCTCGCCACTCTTCTCCTACGAGCAGTACTTC. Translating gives CASSISPLFSYEQYF.

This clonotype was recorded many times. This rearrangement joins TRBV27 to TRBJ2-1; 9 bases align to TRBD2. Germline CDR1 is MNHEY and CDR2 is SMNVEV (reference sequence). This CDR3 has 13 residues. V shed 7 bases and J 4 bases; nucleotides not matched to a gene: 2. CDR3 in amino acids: CASKSGGYNEQFF. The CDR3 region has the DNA TGTGCCAGCAAAAGCGGGGGGTACAATGAGCAGTTCTTC.

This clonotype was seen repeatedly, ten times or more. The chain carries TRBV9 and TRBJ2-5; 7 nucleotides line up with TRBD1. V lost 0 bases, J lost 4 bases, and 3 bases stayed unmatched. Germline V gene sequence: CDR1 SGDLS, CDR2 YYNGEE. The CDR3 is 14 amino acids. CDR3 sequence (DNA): TGTGCCAGCAGCGTAGATGGGACAGTAGAGACCCAGTACTTC. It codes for CASSVDGTVETQYF.

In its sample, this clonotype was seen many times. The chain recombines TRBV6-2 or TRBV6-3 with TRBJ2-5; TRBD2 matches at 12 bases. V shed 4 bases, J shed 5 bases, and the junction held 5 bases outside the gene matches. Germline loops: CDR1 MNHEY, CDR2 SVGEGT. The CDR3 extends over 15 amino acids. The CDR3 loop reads CASSFSTSGGETQYF. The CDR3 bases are TGTGCCAGCAGTTTCTCGACTAGCGGGGGTGAGACCCAGTACTTC.

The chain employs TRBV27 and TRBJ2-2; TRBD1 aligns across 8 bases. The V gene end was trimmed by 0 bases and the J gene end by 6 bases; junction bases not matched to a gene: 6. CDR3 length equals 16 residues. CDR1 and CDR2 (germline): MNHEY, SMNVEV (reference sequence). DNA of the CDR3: TGTGCCAGCAGTTTATCCGTGACAGGGGTCCCCGGGGAGCTGTTTTTT. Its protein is CASSLSVTGVPGELFF.

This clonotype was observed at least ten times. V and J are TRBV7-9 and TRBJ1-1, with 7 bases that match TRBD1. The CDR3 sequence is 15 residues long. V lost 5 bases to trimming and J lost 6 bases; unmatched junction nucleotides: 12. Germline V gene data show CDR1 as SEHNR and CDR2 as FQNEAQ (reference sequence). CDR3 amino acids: CASSPVDRPWAEAFF. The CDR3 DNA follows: TGTGCCAGCAGCCCTGTGGACAGGCCCTGGGCTGAAGCTTTCTTT.

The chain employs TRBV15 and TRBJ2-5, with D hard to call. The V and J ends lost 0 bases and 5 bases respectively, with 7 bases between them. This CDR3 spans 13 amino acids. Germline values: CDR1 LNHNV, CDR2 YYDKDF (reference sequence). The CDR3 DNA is TGTGCCACCAGCAGAGATAGAAAGGAGACCCAGTACTTC. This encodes CATSRDRKETQYF. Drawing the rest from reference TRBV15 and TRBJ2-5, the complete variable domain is DAMVIQNPRYQVTQFGKPVTLSCSQTLNHNVMYWYQQKSSQAPKLLFHYYDKDFNNEADTPDNFQSRRPNTSFCFLDIRSPGLGDTAMYLCATSRDRKETQYFGPGTRLLVL.